These 21 T cell receptor beta chains were sequenced from one sample in a study of T-cell memory formation after mild COVID-19. TCRdb called the 5' RACE reads again in MiXCR, with one record for every CDR3 protein. The sample records about 29,000 distinct CDR3 sequences, approximately 16% being singletons. Sequenced material: PBMCs or a T cell subset sorted from them (not recorded which). These receptors came from an adult who had mild COVID-19 (a few samples of this study predate the infection). Cell type and time point are not known.

This clonotype has at least ten counts. CDR3 sequence (DNA): TGTGCCAGCAGCGTAATAACTAGCACAGATACGCAGTATTTT. Amino acid sequence: CASSVITSTDTQYF. The chain joins TRBV13 to TRBJ2-3; D unresolved. Looked up from germline, CDR1 is PRHDT and CDR2 is FYEKMQ (reference sequence). V was trimmed by 5 bases and J by 0 bases, leaving 9 bases between them. The CDR3 consists of 14 residues. Full variable domain (outside the CDR3, taken from reference TRBV13 and TRBJ2-3): AAGVIQSPRHLIKEKRETATLKCYPIPRHDTVYWYQQGPGQDPQFLISFYEKMQSDKGSIPDRFSAQQFSDYHSELNMSSLELGDSALYFCASSVITSTDTQYFGPGTRLTVL.

The V call is TRBV5-6, the J call TRBJ2-4; TRBD2 agrees at 7 bases. CDR1 and CDR2 (germline): SGHDT, YYEEEE. CDR3 length: 14 residues. Unmatched junction bases numbered 6, after V lost 0 bases and J lost 9 bases. In DNA, the CDR3 is TGTGCCAGCAGCTTGGGGCAGGGCGGGAGCATTCAGTACTTC. It translates to CASSLGQGGSIQYF.

This clonotype was found many times. This sequence joins TRBV7-3 and TRBJ2-3; D unclear. Trimming shortened V by 4 bases and J by 0 bases, and 11 bases separated the two germline ends. Germline lookup yields CDR1 SGHTA and CDR2 FQGTGA. This CDR3 is built from 15 residues. CDR3 DNA sequence: TGTGCCAGCAGCTCATTAGCAAGGAGCACAGATACGCAGTATTTT. It encodes CASSSLARSTDTQYF. Looking up the rest from reference TRBV7-3 and TRBJ2-3 gives the full variable domain: GAGVSQTPSNKVTEKGKYVELRCDPISGHTALYWYRQSLGQGPEFLIYFQGTGAADDSGLPNDRFFAVRPEGSVSTLKIQRTERGDSAVYLCASSSLARSTDTQYFGPGTRLTVL.

This chain uses TRBV28 with TRBJ1-3; D is unresolved. Germline loops: CDR1 MDHEN, CDR2 SYDVKM. The V end lost 6 bases, the J end lost 0 bases, and 12 bases lay between the germline ends. CDR3 length: 15 residues. DNA for the CDR3: TGTGCCAGCAGAGAAGGTGCCTCCTCTGGAAACACCATATATTTT. Translation gives CASREGASSGNTIYF.

This clonotype was detected many times. The chain links TRBV4-2 to TRBJ2-1, with 8 nucleotides matching TRBD2. The V gene end was trimmed by 1 base and the J gene end by 9 bases; junction bases not matched to a gene: 5. This CDR3 contains 14 residues. Germline loops: CDR1 LGHNA, CDR2 YNFKEQ. The CDR3 loop reads CASSQAGLDAEQFF. In DNA form, the CDR3 reads TGTGCCAGCAGCCAAGCGGGACTAGACGCTGAGCAGTTCTTC.

There are many counts of this clonotype. This rearrangement joins TRBV15 to TRBJ2-7; D might be TRBD1 (6 bases). Trimming took off 3 bases at V and 7 bases at J, with 10 bases between the two ends. CDR3 length: 12 residues. Germline assignment: CDR1 LNHNV and CDR2 YYDKDF (reference sequence). This CDR3 is CATSSQGWEQYF. CDR3 sequence (DNA): TGTGCCACCAGCAGCCAGGGGTGGGAGCAGTACTTC.

This clonotype was seen repeatedly, ten times or more. The chain links TRBV5-6 to TRBJ1-1; D is undetermined. Trimming took 0 bases from V and 3 from J, leaving 12 bases between them. CDR3 length: 15 residues. Germline loops: CDR1 SGHDT, CDR2 YYEEEE. CDR3 region: CASSLVPRMDTEAFF. The CDR3 nucleotides read TGTGCCAGCAGCTTGGTTCCCAGGATGGACACTGAAGCTTTCTTT. Filled out from reference TRBV5-6 and TRBJ1-1, the complete variable domain reads DAGVTQSPTHLIKTRGQQVTLRCSPKSGHDTVSWYQQALGQGPQFIFQYYEEEERQRGNFPDRFSGHQFPNYSSELNVNALLLGDSALYLCASSLVPRMDTEAFFGQGTRLTVV.

The chain combines TRBV2 with TRBJ1-1; a possible D gene is TRBD1 (5 bases). CDR3 length: 11 residues. Per the germline V gene, CDR1 is SNHLY and CDR2 is FYNNEI. Trimming cost V 6 bases and J 4 bases, with 6 bases left between them. Here the CDR3 reads CASRGPTEAFF. For the CDR3, the DNA is TGTGCCAGCAGGGGGCCCACTGAAGCTTTCTTT.

The rearrangement joins TRBV7-2 to TRBJ2-3; 7 bases are shared with TRBD1. CDR1 is SGHTA and CDR2 is FQGNSA in the germline V gene. The CDR3 extends over 13 amino acids. The junction had 3 bases not matched to a gene; V was cut back by 5 bases and J by 4 bases. The CDR3 spells CASSRQGPDTQYF. The CDR3 region has the DNA TGTGCCAGCAGCCGACAGGGACCAGATACGCAGTATTTT.

This clonotype showed up just once. One base away lies a much larger clone, so this may be a sequencing read error. The chain combines TRBV7-9 with TRBJ2-1, with D tentatively TRBD2 (5 bases). CDR3 length: 15 amino acids. Germline-derived CDR1 and CDR2 are SEHNR and FQNEAQ (reference sequence). CDR3 loop: CASSLSGRPYYEQFF. DNA for the CDR3: TGTGCCAGCAGCTTAAGCGGTAGACCCTACTATGAGCAGTTCTTC.

This clonotype occurred many times. This chain joins TRBV5-5 and TRBJ2-2; 8 bases fit TRBD1. Germline CDR1 and CDR2: SGHKS and YYEKEE (reference sequence). V lost 8 bases and J lost 3; bases outside the gene matches: 6. The CDR3 extends over 14 amino acids. CDR3 loop: CASEQGADTGELFF. The DNA for the CDR3 is TGTGCCAGTGAGCAGGGGGCAGACACCGGGGAGCTGTTTTTT.

On this clonotype itself: A much more abundant neighbour one base away suggests this may be a read error. This chain joins TRBV5-1 and TRBJ2-7; D gene unclear. CDR3 length: 14 residues. Germline V gene lookup returns CDR1 SGHRS and CDR2 YFSETQ. V was trimmed by 0 bases and J by 0 bases, leaving 7 bases between them. The CDR3 region has the DNA TGCGCCAGCAGCTTGGCAGGCAACTCCTACGAGCAGTACTTC. This gives the protein CASSLAGNSYEQYF.

This clonotype showed up many times. The chain has TRBV7-2 and TRBJ1-1; no clear D. The CDR3 spans 13 residues. With 3 bases removed from V and 4 bases from J, the gap between germline ends came to 9 bases. Germline CDR1 is SGHTA and CDR2 is FQGNSA. CDR3 amino acids: CASSFSWTTEAFF. The CDR3 coding sequence is TGTGCCAGCAGCTTTTCCTGGACCACTGAAGCTTTCTTT.

This clonotype has a handful of counts. V usage is TRBV7-2 and J usage is TRBJ2-5; D is unresolved. The CDR3 runs 12 residues. V was trimmed by 7 bases and J by 5 bases, leaving 11 bases between them. CDR1 and CDR2 from the germline V gene are SGHTA and FQGNSA. The CDR3 DNA sequence: TGTGCCAGCACTAACTCGGAGGAGACCCAGTACTTC. Translated: CASTNSEETQYF.

This clonotype was recorded a few times. V usage is TRBV2 and J usage is TRBJ2-1; no reliable D call. The ends were cut back, 7 bases at V and 0 bases at J, with 10 bases in the middle. Germline-derived CDR1 and CDR2 are SNHLY and FYNNEI. This CDR3 has 14 residues. The CDR3 protein is CASTRQSSYNEQFF. CDR3 coding DNA: TGTGCCAGCACGCGGCAGAGCTCCTACAATGAGCAGTTCTTC.

This clonotype appeared a few times. The V and J genes are TRBV5-1 and TRBJ1-5, with 8 nucleotides matching TRBD1. Germline-derived CDR1 and CDR2 are SGHRS and YFSETQ. The CDR3 runs to 18 residues. J lost 0 bases, V lost 0 bases, and 8 bases had no gene match. Written as DNA, the CDR3 is TGCGCCAGCAGCTTGGAACCAGGGGGCCCCTATAGCAATCAGCCCCAGCATTTT. Translation: CASSLEPGGPYSNQPQHF. The whole variable domain, remainder taken from reference TRBV5-1 and TRBJ1-5, is KAGVTQTPRYLIKTRGQQVTLSCSPISGHRSVSWYQQTPGQGLQFLFEYFSETQRNKGNFPGRFSGRQFSNSRSEMNVSTLELGDSALYLCASSLEPGGPYSNQPQHFGDGTRLSIL.

This clonotype was seen at least ten times. This chain uses TRBV6-2 or TRBV6-3 with TRBJ2-7, with 7 bases lining up with TRBD1. This CDR3 has 14 residues. Germline trimming cut 8 bases from V and 2 bases from J; bases unmatched to any gene: 9. CDR1 is MNHEY, CDR2 SVGEGT, per germline. The chain's CDR3 is CASLRARGTYEQYF. The DNA for the CDR3 is TGTGCCAGCCTGCGGGCCAGGGGGACCTACGAGCAGTACTTC.

The gene calls are TRBV6-5 and TRBJ1-1; D might be TRBD1 (5 bases). Germline V gene sequence: CDR1 MNHEY, CDR2 SVGAGI. CDR3 length: 13 residues. Between the trimmed V and J ends, which lost 4 bases and 5 bases, there was a span of 11 bases. The CDR3 nucleotides read TGTGCCAGCAGTTCGACAGCCTTAACTGAAGCTTTCTTT. It specifies CASSSTALTEAFF.

This clonotype was found many times. The chain links TRBV7-2 to TRBJ2-1, with unresolved D. The germline V gene has CDR1 SGHTA and CDR2 FQGNSA. V was clipped by 2 bases and J by 4 bases, with 3 bases between them. This CDR3 comprises 12 residues. The DNA for the CDR3 is TGTGCCAGCAGCTTAAATTACAATGAGCAGTTCTTC. This gives the protein CASSLNYNEQFF.

At least ten counts were recorded for this clonotype. The rearrangement joins TRBV24-1 to TRBJ2-1; D unclear. V was shortened by 5 bases and J by 5 bases, with 12 bases between the two germline ends. Germline V gene lookup returns CDR1 KGHDR and CDR2 SFDVKD. The CDR3 is 14 amino acids. The CDR3 loop reads CATSVDGLDNEQFF. As DNA, the CDR3 is TGTGCCACCAGTGTCGACGGGTTAGACAATGAGCAGTTCTTC.

At least ten counts were recorded for this clonotype. The chain is built from TRBV7-2 and TRBJ2-3, with D perhaps TRBD2 (6 bases). Between the trimmed V and J ends, which lost 5 bases and 3 bases, there was a span of 21 bases. This CDR3 has 17 amino acids. Germline lookup yields CDR1 SGHTA and CDR2 FQGNSA. In nucleotides, the CDR3 is TGTGCCAGCAGCCATCCTGGCGGAGGCGGGAAGACAGATACGCAGTATTTT. Protein: CASSHPGGGGKTDTQYF. Using reference TRBV7-2 and TRBJ2-3 for the parts outside the CDR3, the full variable domain is GAGVSQSPSNKVTEKGKDVELRCDPISGHTALYWYRQSLGQGLEFLIYFQGNSAPDKSGLPSDRFSAERTGGSVSTLTIQRTQQEDSAVYLCASSHPGGGGKTDTQYFGPGTRLTVL.